Listed below are T cell receptor beta chains from one sample, sequenced in a study of regulatory T cells in long-lasting Graves disease. TCRdb processed the multiplex PCR reads anew with MiXCR; each CDR3 protein has one entry. There are hundreds of thousands of distinct CDR3 sequences in the sample; 20% to 25% occur only once, and roughly 7.7% lies in the top ten. The sample here was peripheral blood mononuclear cells (PBMCs), taken when the disease was refractory, from a patient treated with antithyroid drugs. The receptors here all came from a female donor with Graves disease. CDR3s include the opening cysteine and the closing phenylalanine or tryptophan.

j_call v_call cdr3_aa
TRBJ1-1 TRBV5-1 CASRIGEEAEAFF
TRBJ2-1 TRBV28 CASSPLTGGQYNEQFF
TRBJ2-7 TRBV12-3/TRBV12-4 CASSSTRGPSYEQYF
TRBJ2-4 TRBV27 CASSSQGTMLAKNIQYF
TRBJ1-5 TRBV4-2 CASSQNPGKDQPQHF
TRBJ2-5 TRBV28 CASRRTGETQYF
TRBJ1-5 TRBV28 CASKAIRGRFILQPQHF
TRBJ1-4 TRBV7-9 CASSSRSLTGKTTNEKLFF
TRBJ2-2 TRBV12-3/TRBV12-4 CASSLGGLTGELFF
TRBJ2-5 TRBV7-2 CASSSNGLGETQYF
TRBJ1-5 TRBV15 CATSPGPQPQHF
TRBJ2-5 TRBV25-1 CASSEFGGTGRETQYF
TRBJ1-2 TRBV2 CASHRGREGGYTF
TRBJ1-2 TRBV7-2 CASSSQGMSLDGYTF
TRBJ2-5 TRBV28 CASSLGLAAIQETQYF
TRBJ2-5 TRBV9 CASSVAGNWEETQYF
TRBJ2-3 TRBV2 CASSVMGTDTQYF
TRBJ1-1 TRBV20-1 CSARVYRGPLNTEAFF
TRBJ2-3 TRBV2 CASSEEGGRTDTQYF
TRBJ2-7 TRBV19 CASSITKSTYEQYF
TRBJ1-1 TRBV7-8 CASSPGRPIEAFF
TRBJ2-2 TRBV6-1 CASSDWTSGGGTGELFF
TRBJ2-4 TRBV11-2 CASSLDGGYHAKNIQYF